Reported below is one T cell receptor beta chain. Germline-derived CDR1 and CDR2 are ENHRY and SYGVKD. V lost 2 bases and J 3 bases, leaving 8 bases between the germline ends. The CDR3 extends over 14 amino acids. This sample is drawn from a study of technical replicates of blood from a few donors. Clones were sequenced by immunoSEQ multiplex PCR, and TCRdb holds only the in-frame ones, with some missing. The data contain about 79,000 clones, around 90% of them singletons. The source is a human donor in good health. Some clones in this sample may be carry-over from other donors' samples. The sample consisted of T cells isolated from PBMCs. The rearrangement uses TRBV10-3 and TRBJ1-5; TRBD1 is a possible D gene (6 bases). The CDR3 DNA reads TGTGCCATCAGTGAGGACAGGAACAATCAGCCCCAGCATTTT. Translation: CAISEDRNNQPQHF.